The 14 T cell receptor beta chains below were found in one sample sequenced in a study of Ad26.COV2.S vaccination and SARS-CoV-2 variants. The assay was immunoSEQ multiplex PCR, and TCRdb's table has in-frame clones only and misses some. The sample yields fewer than 900,000 clones, roughly 90% seen once. Noted treatment: 15 to 20 received Ad26.COV2.S at low or high dose, single or two shots; 5 received placebo; per-sample allocation not given. Vaccine and placebo recipients were sampled on day 63 after the first injection. Source: peripheral blood, taken in a trial of Ad26.COV2.S vaccine versus placebo. The receptors here all came from a person aged 18-60 years who received the Ad26.COV2.S COVID-19 vaccine or a placebo.

The chain carries TRBV4-3 and TRBJ2-5; the match to TRBD1 covers 9 bases. This CDR3 contains 18 residues. Unmatched junction bases numbered 12, after V lost 0 bases and J lost 4 bases. Germline V gene data show CDR1 as LGHNA and CDR2 as YSLEER. This CDR3 is CASSQEIGPDRGAETQYF. DNA of the CDR3: TGCGCCAGCAGCCAAGAGATCGGACCGGACAGGGGAGCAGAGACCCAGTACTTC.

This clone showed up just a few times. The rearrangement uses TRBV6-5 and TRBJ2-3, with 13 nucleotides matching TRBD2. This CDR3 region has 15 residues. Trimming removed 7 bases from V and 2 bases from J; junction bases left unmatched: 3. Germline assignment: CDR1 MNHEY and CDR2 SVGAGI. CDR3 amino acids: CASNGLAGDTDTQYF. The CDR3 bases are TGTGCCAGCAACGGACTAGCGGGGGACACAGATACGCAGTATTTT.

This clone was found many times. The chain has TRBV5-6 and TRBJ2-3; tentative D call: TRBD2 (5 bases). This CDR3 region has 15 residues. V was pared by 4 bases and J by 2 bases, with 14 bases between. Germline-derived CDR1 and CDR2 are SGHDT and YYEEEE. CDR3 sequence (DNA): TGTGCCAGCAGCCCCCGGGGTCCGGCCACAGATACGCAGTATTTT. Its protein is CASSPRGPATDTQYF.

The chain employs TRBV7-2 and TRBJ1-3; no reliable D call. In germline, CDR1 is SGHTA, CDR2 FQGNSA. The CDR3 sequence is 15 residues long. Trimming pared 5 bases from V and 0 bases from J, leaving 11 bases between. The CDR3 DNA reads TGTGCCAGCAGCCCGTCCATGGGCTCTGGAAACACCATATATTTT. Amino acid sequence: CASSPSMGSGNTIYF.

V and J are TRBV10-3 and TRBJ2-7, with 7 bases that match TRBD2. Germline V gives CDR1 ENHRY, CDR2 SYGVKD. CDR3 length: 14 residues. With V trimmed by 4 bases and J by 6 bases, 9 bases remained unmatched. The CDR3 nucleotides read TGTGCCATCAGTGTTGCGGGAGTAGGTCGCGAGCAGTACTTC. Its protein product is CAISVAGVGREQYF.

The chain employs TRBV7-2 and TRBJ2-3; D possibly corresponds to TRBD1 (6 bases). Germline V gene sequence: CDR1 SGHTA, CDR2 FQGNSA. Trimming took off 2 bases at V and 4 bases at J, with 13 bases between the two ends. The CDR3 loop spans 15 amino acids. Here the CDR3 reads CASSLNRALADTQYF. DNA of the CDR3: TGTGCCAGCAGCTTAAACAGGGCTCTCGCAGATACGCAGTATTTT.

This clone has more than one count but fewer than ten. This chain connects TRBV9 to TRBJ2-4; 10 positions match TRBD1. CDR3 size: 12 residues. The V gene's germline CDR1 is SGDLS and CDR2 YYNGEE. V shed 5 bases and J 13 bases; nucleotides not matched to a gene: 6. In DNA form, the CDR3 reads TGTGCCAGCAGTCCGGGACAGGGGCACCAGTACTTC. Translating it yields CASSPGQGHQYF. The entire variable domain, with the rest obtained from reference TRBV9 and TRBJ2-4, is as follows: DSGVTQTPKHLITATGQRVTLRCSPRSGDLSVYWYQQSLDQGLQFLIQYYNGEERAKGNILERFSAQQFPDLHSELNLSSLELGDSALYFCASSPGQGHQYFGAGTRLSVL.

The CDR3 DNA reads as TGTGCCAGCAGTTCCGTTGCCGACTTCTATGGCTACACCTTC. This translates into CASSSVADFYGYTF. The chain has TRBV27 and TRBJ1-2; no clear D gene. The CDR3 loop spans 14 amino acids. Trimming removed 4 bases from V and 4 bases from J, with 13 bases in between. CDR1 is MNHEY, CDR2 SMNVEV, per germline (reference sequence).

This chain links TRBV18 with TRBJ1-3; D gene unclear. Deletions cut 2 bases from V and 0 bases from J, with 8 bases between. The CDR3 spans 15 residues. Germline V gene data show CDR1 as KGHSH and CDR2 as LQKENI. The CDR3 nucleotides are TGTGCCAGCTCACCAGCCAGATCCTCTGGAAACACCATATATTTT. Protein product: CASSPARSSGNTIYF.

This clone occurred a few times. Other DNA sequences in this sample translate to the same CDR3. V gene TRBV2 combines with J gene TRBJ1-5, with 9 positions matching TRBD1. V lost 7 bases to trimming and J lost 7 bases; unmatched junction nucleotides: 5. CDR1 SNHLY and CDR2 FYNNEI come from the germline V gene. This CDR3 is built from 13 residues. The CDR3 DNA reads as TGTGCCAGCAACCGGGACAGGGACCAGCCCCAGCATTTT. It specifies CASNRDRDQPQHF.

The V call is TRBV3-1 (or the pseudogene TRBV3-2), the J call TRBJ1-4, with 8 positions matching TRBD1. The germline CDR1 and CDR2 sequences are LGHDT and YNNKEL (reference sequence). V shed 5 bases, J shed 7 bases, and the junction held 6 bases outside the gene matches. This CDR3 has 14 amino acids. CDR3 DNA: TGTGCCAGCAGCTCTGACAGGGGAGGTGAAAAACTGTTTTTT. It codes for CASSSDRGGEKLFF.

The J gene is TRBJ1-1, the V gene TRBV7-2, with D perhaps TRBD1 (5 bases). This CDR3 comprises 14 residues. V was pared by 1 base and J by 7 bases, with 13 bases between. The V gene's germline CDR1 is SGHTA and CDR2 FQGNSA. The CDR3 spells CASSLVPRGLEAFF. The CDR3 DNA follows: TGTGCCAGCAGCTTAGTCCCCCGGGGCCTTGAAGCTTTCTTT.

The gene calls are TRBV10-3 and TRBJ2-5, with 9 nucleotides matching TRBD2. There are 14 residues in the CDR3. V lost 4 bases and J lost 5; bases outside the gene matches: 5. Germline CDR1 is ENHRY and CDR2 is SYGVKD. In DNA, the CDR3 is TGTGCCATCAGTGGTGCGGGAGGGCCCGAGACCCAGTACTTC. It translates to CAISGAGGPETQYF.

The CDR3, as DNA: TGTGCCAGCAGCTTAGACCCAACGGGGAATCAGCCCCAGCATTTT. It specifies CASSLDPTGNQPQHF. The V and J genes are TRBV11-2 and TRBJ1-5; unclear D gene. This CDR3 spans 15 amino acids. CDR1 and CDR2 (germline): SGHAT, FQNNGV. Trimming cost V 0 bases and J 4 bases, with 10 bases left between them.